The source of this T cell receptor beta chain is a study of T-cell reconstitution after alpha-beta-depleted transplantation in children. Remarks on this clonotype: Its antigen is still unknown.

Preparation of the TCRbeta library used unique molecular identifiers. Each CDR3 protein is one row after TCRdb ran MiXCR on the PCR reads. Of fewer than 400,000 distinct CDR3 sequences listed, more than 20% are singletons. Study-level points and caveats: The origin of high day-60 TCRbeta diversity in some patients lay in surviving recipient T cells and thymic progenitors.

This CDR3 is 12 amino acids long. CDR1 and CDR2 (germline): LNHDA, SQIVND (reference sequence). V lost 7 bases to trimming and J lost 9 bases, with 13 bases between them. The TCR was taken from a male patient between 10 and 17 years old who had a stem cell transplant for acute lymphoblastic leukemia, so the T cells may come from the graft donor. The sequenced sample was PBMCs, mostly from graft donor cells, obtained 180 days after TCRalphabeta/CD19-depleted stem cell transplant. V usage is TRBV19 and J usage is TRBJ2-1; D remains unclear. The CDR3 loop reads CASTLKGGEQFF. DNA for the CDR3: TGTGCCAGTACCCTTAAGGGCGGTGAGCAGTTCTTC.